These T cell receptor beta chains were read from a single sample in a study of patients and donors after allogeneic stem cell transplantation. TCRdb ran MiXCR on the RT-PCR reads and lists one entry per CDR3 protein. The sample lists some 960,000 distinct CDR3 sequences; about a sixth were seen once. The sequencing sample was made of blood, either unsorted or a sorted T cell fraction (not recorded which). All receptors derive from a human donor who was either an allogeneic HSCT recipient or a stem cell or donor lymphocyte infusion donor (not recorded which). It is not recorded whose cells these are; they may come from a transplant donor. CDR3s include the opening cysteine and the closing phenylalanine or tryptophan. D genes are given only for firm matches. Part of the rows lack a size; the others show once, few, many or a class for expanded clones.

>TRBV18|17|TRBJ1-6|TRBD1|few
TGTGCCAGCTCACCTTCCACAGGGGATAGATATAATTCACCCCTCCACTTT
CASSPSTGDRYNSPLHF
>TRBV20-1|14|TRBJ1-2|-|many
TGCAGTGCTAGGACCGGGGGAGTTGACTATGGCTACACCTTC
CSARTGGVDYGYTF
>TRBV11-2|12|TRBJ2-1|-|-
TGTGCCAGCAGCTTAGTTCCGACTGAGCAGTTCTTC
CASSLVPTEQFF
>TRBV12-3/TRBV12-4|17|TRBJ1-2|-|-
TGTGCCAGCAGTTTAGGTAACGGCCCCCCAACAGGCTTTCGCTACACCTTC
CASSLGNGPPTGFRYTF
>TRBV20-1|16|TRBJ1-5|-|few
TGCAGTGCTAGAGTCCCTGGGGACAATAGCAATCAGCCCCAGCATTTT
CSARVPGDNSNQPQHF
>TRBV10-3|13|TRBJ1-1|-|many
TGTGCCATCTTAAATCCCTTGAACACTGAAGCTTTCTTT
CAILNPLNTEAFF
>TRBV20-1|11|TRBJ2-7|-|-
TGCAGTGCGGCGGCCGACTACGAGCAGTACTTC
CSAAADYEQYF
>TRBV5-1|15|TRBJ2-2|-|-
TGCGCCAGCAGCTTCGGAGACCCGAACACCGGGGAGCTGTTTTTT
CASSFGDPNTGELFF
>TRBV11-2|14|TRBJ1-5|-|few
TGTGCCAGCAGCCCATCCCTTGCAGGGGAGGCCCAGCATTTT
CASSPSLAGEAQHF
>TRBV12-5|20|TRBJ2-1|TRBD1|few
TGTGCTAGTGGTTTGGTACTTGACAGGGGGTCAACACTGCATCCTCATGAGCAGTTCTTC
CASGLVLDRGSTLHPHEQFF
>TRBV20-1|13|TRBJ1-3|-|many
TGCAGTGCTATATGGGTCTCTGGAAACACCATATATTTT
CSAIWVSGNTIYF
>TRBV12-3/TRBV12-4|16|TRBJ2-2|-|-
TGTGCCAGCAGTCTTGGCCCCGGACACAACACCGGGGAGCTGTTTTTT
CASSLGPGHNTGELFF
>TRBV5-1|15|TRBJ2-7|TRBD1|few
TGCGCCAGCGGACTCGGCGGGACAGGGCAACACGAGCAGTACTTC
CASGLGGTGQHEQYF
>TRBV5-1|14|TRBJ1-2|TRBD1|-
TGCGCCAGCAGCTTGGGAGGACAGGGGCAAGGCTACACCTTC
CASSLGGQGQGYTF
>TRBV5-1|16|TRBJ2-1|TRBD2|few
TGCGCCAGCAGCATAGGGACTAGCGGGAGGCGCAATGAGCAGTTCTTC
CASSIGTSGRRNEQFF
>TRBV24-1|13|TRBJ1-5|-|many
TGTGCCACCAGTGTCGGTTCCAATCAGCCCCAGCATTTT
CATSVGSNQPQHF
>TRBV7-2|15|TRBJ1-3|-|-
TGTGCCAGCAGCTTAGTCCCATCGTCTGGAAACACCATATATTTT
CASSLVPSSGNTIYF
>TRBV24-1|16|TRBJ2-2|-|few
TGTGCCACCAGTGATCTGCCGGGCCCAAGGCCCGGGGAGCTGTTTTTT
CATSDLPGPRPGELFF
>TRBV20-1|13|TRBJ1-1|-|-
TGCAGTGCTAGAGAATTTTCGCTCTCTGAAGCTTTCTTT
CSAREFSLSEAFF
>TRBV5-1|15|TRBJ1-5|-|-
TGCGCCAGCAGCTTGGGACCGAAAAGCAATCAGCCCCAGCATTTT
CASSLGPKSNQPQHF
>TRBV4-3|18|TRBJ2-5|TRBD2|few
TGCGCCAGCAGCCAAGGGGGCGCTAGCGGGGGCCAGGGGGAGACCCAGTACTTC
CASSQGGASGGQGETQYF
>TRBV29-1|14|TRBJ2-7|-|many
TGCAGCGTTTTTGACAGCCCTAACTCCTACGAGCAGTACTTC
CSVFDSPNSYEQYF
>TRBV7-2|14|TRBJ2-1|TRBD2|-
TGTGCCAGCAACACCCCGGGACTAGCGGAAAAGCAGTTCTTC
CASNTPGLAEKQFF
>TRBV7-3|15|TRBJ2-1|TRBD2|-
TGTGCCAGCAGCCCCAGGCGGGGGGAGGAGAAAGAGCAGTTCTTC
CASSPRRGEEKEQFF
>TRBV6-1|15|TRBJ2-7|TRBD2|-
TGTGCCAGCAGTGCCATAGCGGGAGGCCCCAAATGGCAGTACTTC
CASSAIAGGPKWQYF
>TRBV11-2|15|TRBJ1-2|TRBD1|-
TGTGCCAGCAGCTCGATCCGACAGGGTTTTCGGGGCTACACCTTC
CASSSIRQGFRGYTF
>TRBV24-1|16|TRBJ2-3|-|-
TGTGCCACCAGTGATACGAAGACATGGCAGAGGGATACGCAGTATTTT
CATSDTKTWQRDTQYF
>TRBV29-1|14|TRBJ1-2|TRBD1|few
TGCAGCGTTGAAACGGGACAGGGGAACTATGGCTACACCTTC
CSVETGQGNYGYTF
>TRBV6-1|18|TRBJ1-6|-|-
TGTGCCAGCAGTCGATTACCAACCAGGGGCCCCCATGATTCACCCCTCCACTTT
CASSRLPTRGPHDSPLHF
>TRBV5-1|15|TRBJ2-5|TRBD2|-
TGCGCCAGCAGCTTGGCGCCGGGAGGACAAGAGACCCAGTACTTC
CASSLAPGGQETQYF
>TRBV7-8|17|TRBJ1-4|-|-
TGTGCCAGCAGCCCCCGGGACACGGGGTTCGCTAATGAAAAACTGTTTTTT
CASSPRDTGFANEKLFF
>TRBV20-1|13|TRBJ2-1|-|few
TGCAGTGCTAGCGGGGTCTCCTACAATGAGCAGTTCTTC
CSASGVSYNEQFF
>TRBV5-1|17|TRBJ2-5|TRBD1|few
TGCGCCAGCAGCTTGGCGCCCACAGGGGGCGGTCAAGAGACCCAGTACTTC
CASSLAPTGGGQETQYF
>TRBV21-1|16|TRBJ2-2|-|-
TGTGCCAGCAGCAAAAAGGGACAGGGGGGCACCGGGGAGCTGTTTTTT
CASSKKGQGGTGELFF
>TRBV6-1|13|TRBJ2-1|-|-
TGTGCCAGCAGTCCCCGACAGTTATTCATCCAGTTCTTC
CASSPRQLFIQFF
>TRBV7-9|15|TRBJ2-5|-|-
TGTGCCAGCAGCCCAGATTTGGGGGACCAAGAGACCCAGTACTTC
CASSPDLGDQETQYF
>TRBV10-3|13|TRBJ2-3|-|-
TGTGCCACGGCGCCTAGTGGCACAGATACGCAGTATTTT
CATAPSGTDTQYF
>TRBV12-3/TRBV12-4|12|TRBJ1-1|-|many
TGTGCCAGCAGTTTGAGGAGGACTGAAGCTTTCTTT
CASSLRRTEAFF
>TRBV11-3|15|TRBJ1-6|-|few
TGTGCCAGCAGCTTAGTGATTGGGACCGATTCACCCCTCCACTTT
CASSLVIGTDSPLHF
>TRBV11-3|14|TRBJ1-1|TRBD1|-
TGTGCCAGCAGCTCAGGGACAGCGGCTTCGCCAGCTTTCTTT
CASSSGTAASPAFF
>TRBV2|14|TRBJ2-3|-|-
TGTGCCAGCAGTGACGGGCGGCACGGAGATACGCAGTATTTT
CASSDGRHGDTQYF
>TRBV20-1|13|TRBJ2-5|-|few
TGCAGTGCTAGTAAATTCGGTGGGGAGACCCAGTACTTC
CSASKFGGETQYF
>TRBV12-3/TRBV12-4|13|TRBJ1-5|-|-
TGTGCCAGCAGACTAGATAGCAATCAGCCCCAGCATTTT
CASRLDSNQPQHF
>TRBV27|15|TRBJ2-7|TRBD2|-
TGTGCCAGCACCAGCTCGGGGACTACCTCCTACGAGCAGTACTTC
CASTSSGTTSYEQYF
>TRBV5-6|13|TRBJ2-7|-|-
TGTGCCAGCAGCTTGGGCCGGGTGATAGAGCAGTACTTC
CASSLGRVIEQYF
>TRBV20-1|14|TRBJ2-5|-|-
TGCAGTGCTAGTCTGGCGGGGAGCCAAGAGACCCAGTACTTC
CSASLAGSQETQYF
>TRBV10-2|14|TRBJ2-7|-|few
TGCGCCAGCAGTGAGTCGGGCAGGGGCTACGAGCAGTACTTC
CASSESGRGYEQYF
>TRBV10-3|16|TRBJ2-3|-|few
TGTGCCATCAGTGAGTGGGGCCACTACCCGGCAGATACGCAGTATTTT
CAISEWGHYPADTQYF
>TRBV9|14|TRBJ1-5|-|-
TGTGCCAGCAGCGTGGGCGGTTCGCATCAGCCCCAGCATTTT
CASSVGGSHQPQHF
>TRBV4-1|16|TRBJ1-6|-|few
TGCGCCAGCAGCCAGATCAGTCCCTTCGGGAATTCACCCCTCCACTTT
CASSQISPFGNSPLHF
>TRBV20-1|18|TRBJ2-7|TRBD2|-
TGCAGTGCTAGAGATTGGTCTAATCCTAGCGGGGACCCCTACGAGCAGTACTTC
CSARDWSNPSGDPYEQYF
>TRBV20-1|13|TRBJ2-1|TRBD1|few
TGCAGTGCTAAAGGGGACAGGGGAAATGAGCAGTTCTTC
CSAKGDRGNEQFF
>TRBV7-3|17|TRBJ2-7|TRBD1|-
TGTGCCAGCAGCTTAGATTTGGGGACAGGGGACTCCTACGAGCAGTACTTC
CASSLDLGTGDSYEQYF
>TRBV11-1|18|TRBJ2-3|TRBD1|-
TGTGCCAGCAGCCCCAGAGGGTTGGCAGGGGGTGGCACAGATACGCAGTATTTT
CASSPRGLAGGGTDTQYF
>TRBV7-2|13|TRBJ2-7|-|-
TGTGCCAGCAGCTTAGCGTTCCAGTACGAGGAGTACTTC
CASSLAFQYEEYF